The rows below give T cell receptor beta chains drawn from one sample of a study of long-term antiretroviral therapy in people with HIV. Sequencing was performed with immunoSEQ multiplex PCR; in TCRdb, only in-frame clones are kept and a portion is missing. Of 25,000 to 30,000 clones in the sample, approximately 81% were seen once. The specimen was unsorted PBMCs, collected 4.7 to 5 years after starting antiretroviral therapy. These receptor sequences come from a man aged 35-49 years with HIV. Each CDR3 is given without its conserved first and last residue. Each record gives: D gene, J gene, V gene, clone size, CDR3 protein. A D gene is named only where the DNA matches it firmly. Size tells how often a clone was seen (once, few, many) or the class of an expanded clone, and some rows leave it out.

D: -
J: TRBJ2-4
V: TRBV14
size: -
CDR3: ASSQDSGAGTKNIQY

D: TRBD2
J: TRBJ2-3
V: TRBV13
size: -
CDR3: ASSVAGTTDTQY

D: -
J: TRBJ1-2
V: TRBV7-2
size: -
CDR3: ASSLKVGYT

D: -
J: TRBJ2-2
V: TRBV28
size: once
CDR3: ASSRQFIDTGELF

D: -
J: TRBJ2-7
V: TRBV11-2
size: -
CDR3: ASSSALGDYEQY

D: -
J: TRBJ2-1
V: TRBV6-1
size: -
CDR3: ATQDFGETPNEQF

D: -
J: TRBJ1-2
V: TRBV10-3
size: -
CDR3: AISEFVSGTGYT

D: TRBD2
J: TRBJ2-7
V: TRBV2
size: -
CDR3: ASSGGGIEQY

D: -
J: TRBJ1-5
V: TRBV5-4
size: -
CDR3: ASSLSPGSQQPQH

D: -
J: TRBJ2-1
V: TRBV15
size: -
CDR3: ATRRDNEQF

D: TRBD2
J: TRBJ2-7
V: TRBV18
size: -
CDR3: ASSPPGLAGDAQY

D: TRBD1
J: TRBJ2-7
V: TRBV5-1
size: -
CDR3: ASSPVGAGTGFYEQY

D: -
J: TRBJ1-3
V: TRBV25-1
size: -
CDR3: ASMQGSSSGNTIY

D: -
J: TRBJ2-2
V: TRBV9
size: -
CDR3: ASSVGWETGELF

D: -
J: TRBJ1-1
V: TRBV5-1
size: -
CDR3: ASSLAGRSAAF

D: TRBD1
J: TRBJ2-1
V: TRBV9
size: -
CDR3: ASSVRDSSYNEQF

D: -
J: TRBJ1-4
V: TRBV19
size: -
CDR3: ASSEDGRGEKLF

D: TRBD2
J: TRBJ2-7
V: TRBV5-5
size: -
CDR3: ASRSVAGGTYEQY

D: -
J: TRBJ1-5
V: TRBV28
size: -
CDR3: ASLGGTGGQPQH

D: -
J: TRBJ1-1
V: TRBV7-8
size: -
CDR3: ASSLDTGTPQGAF

D: -
J: TRBJ2-2
V: TRBV7-2
size: -
CDR3: ASSPRSSENTGELF

D: TRBD2
J: TRBJ2-3
V: TRBV27
size: -
CDR3: ASSLSLRGGASTDTQY

D: TRBD1
J: TRBJ2-7
V: TRBV19
size: once
CDR3: ASSPDRGRTYEQY

D: -
J: TRBJ2-3
V: TRBV7-9
size: -
CDR3: ASSETDTQY

D: -
J: TRBJ2-1
V: TRBV19
size: -
CDR3: ASSSRLGDEQF

D: -
J: TRBJ1-3
V: TRBV10-2
size: -
CDR3: ASSELSYSTIY

D: -
J: TRBJ2-7
V: TRBV7-9
size: -
CDR3: ASSLAVAYEQY

D: -
J: TRBJ1-3
V: TRBV6-5
size: -
CDR3: ASSFLPFYSGNTIY

D: -
J: TRBJ2-1
V: TRBV20-1
size: -
CDR3: SAREYNEQF

D: -
J: TRBJ2-2
V: TRBV18
size: -
CDR3: ASSPRTTPGELF

D: -
J: TRBJ2-3
V: TRBV5-1
size: -
CDR3: ASSLLGTARDTQY

D: TRBD1
J: TRBJ2-5
V: TRBV5-1
size: -
CDR3: ASSLQGQGGAKTQY

D: -
J: TRBJ2-2
V: TRBV2
size: -
CDR3: ARRGENTGELF

D: TRBD1
J: TRBJ1-5
V: TRBV5-4
size: once
CDR3: ASSLGGGQDQPQH

D: TRBD2
J: TRBJ2-3
V: TRBV5-1
size: -
CDR3: ASSSGLAGISDTQY

D: -
J: TRBJ1-5
V: TRBV18
size: -
CDR3: ASSPTTSNQPQH

D: TRBD2
J: TRBJ2-4
V: TRBV7-2
size: once
CDR3: ASSSLAGAPIQY

D: -
J: TRBJ1-3
V: TRBV9
size: -
CDR3: ASSVEDGPSGNTIY

D: -
J: TRBJ1-1
V: TRBV6-6
size: -
CDR3: ASMGTLRGDTEAF

D: TRBD2
J: TRBJ2-1
V: TRBV25-1
size: -
CDR3: ASSELRAGAYNEQF

D: -
J: TRBJ1-1
V: TRBV5-1
size: -
CDR3: ASSSDTRNTEAF

D: TRBD2
J: TRBJ2-1
V: TRBV9
size: -
CDR3: ASSVHSGGGNEQF

D: -
J: TRBJ2-7
V: TRBV4-1
size: few
CDR3: ASSQDTSGIFSYEQY

D: TRBD1
J: TRBJ2-5
V: TRBV18
size: -
CDR3: ASSPNPRTGGVDKSHKNDETQY

D: -
J: TRBJ1-1
V: TRBV19
size: -
CDR3: ASSIHSGAGNTEAF

D: TRBD1
J: TRBJ1-4
V: TRBV19
size: -
CDR3: ASRPGTGASGREKLF

D: -
J: TRBJ2-7
V: TRBV6-1
size: few
CDR3: ASSEVGYEQY

D: -
J: TRBJ2-1
V: TRBV7-2
size: -
CDR3: ASSSPGLPYNEQF

D: -
J: TRBJ2-3
V: TRBV20-1
size: -
CDR3: GKGETDTQY

D: TRBD2
J: TRBJ2-2
V: TRBV15
size: -
CDR3: ATSRGLAGEAGELF

D: -
J: TRBJ2-2
V: TRBV6-5
size: -
CDR3: ASSYSSPGELF

D: -
J: TRBJ2-5
V: TRBV28
size: -
CDR3: ASSPWLQETQY

D: -
J: TRBJ1-4
V: TRBV11-2
size: -
CDR3: ASSLDGRELF